The 32 T cell receptor beta chains below come from one sample, sequenced in a study of blood T cell repertoires in COVID-19. Method: immunoSEQ multiplex PCR; TCRdb's copy keeps in-frame clones and lacks some. The sample carries around 300,000 clones, around 86% recorded once. Specimen: peripheral blood. These receptors originate from a woman in her thirties or forties who had recovered from COVID-19.

The chain links TRBV5-4 to TRBJ1-2, with 7 bases lining up with TRBD1. This CDR3 is built from 15 residues. V was pared by 4 bases and J by 4 bases, with 10 bases of the junction left unmatched. Germline CDR1 is SGHNT and CDR2 is YYREEE (reference sequence). CDR3 DNA: TGTGCCAGCAGCCCGACAGGGTTGGGGACCTATGGCTACACCTTC. Protein product: CASSPTGLGTYGYTF.

This chain uses TRBV7-8 with TRBJ2-3; the match to TRBD2 covers 12 bases. The junction had 7 bases not matched to a gene; V was cut back by 6 bases and J by 3 bases. Germline loops: CDR1 SGHVS, CDR2 FQNEAQ. The CDR3 runs 16 residues. CDR3 sequence: CASSYLGTSGTDTQYF. The CDR3, as DNA: TGTGCCAGCAGTTACCTCGGGACTAGCGGGACAGATACGCAGTATTTT.

The chain has TRBV30 and TRBJ2-2; TRBD2 agrees at 8 bases. The CDR3 spans 16 residues. Trimming removed 3 bases from V and 0 bases from J; junction bases left unmatched: 6. Germline V gene lookup returns CDR1 GTSNPN and CDR2 SVGIG (reference sequence). The CDR3 region is CAWRQSGRANTGELFF. The CDR3, as DNA: TGTGCCTGGAGGCAGAGCGGGAGAGCGAACACCGGGGAGCTGTTTTTT.

V usage is TRBV30 and J usage is TRBJ2-7, with a tentative D call TRBD1 (7 bases). Trimming pared 4 bases from V and 3 bases from J, leaving 10 bases between. From germline, CDR1 is GTSNPN and CDR2 SVGIG (reference sequence). This CDR3 comprises 12 residues. The CDR3 DNA is TGTGCCTGGACAGGGGGAGGCTACGAGCAGTACTTC. Its translation is CAWTGGGYEQYF. The whole variable domain, filled in from reference TRBV30 and TRBJ2-7, reads SQTIHQWPATLVQPVGSPLSLECTVEGTSNPNLYWYRQAAGRGLQLLFYSVGIGQISSEVPQNLSASRPQDRQFILSSKKLLLSDSGFYLCAWTGGGYEQYFGPGTRLTVT.

The chain has TRBV5-1 and TRBJ2-1; 7 bases are a match to TRBD1. The CDR3 spans 15 residues. The J segment lost 5 bases and the V segment lost 0 bases, leaving 5 bases of the junction unmatched. CDR1 and CDR2 (germline): SGHRS, YFSETQ. Written as DNA, the CDR3 is TGCGCCAGCAGCTTGGGTGCAGGGGGTAACAATGAGCAGTTCTTC. Encoded protein: CASSLGAGGNNEQFF.

The V call is TRBV24-1, the J call TRBJ2-1; 8 bases align to TRBD2. Germline-derived CDR1 and CDR2 are KGHDR and SFDVKD. The V gene end was trimmed by 1 base and the J gene end by 5 bases; junction bases not matched to a gene: 0. This CDR3 has 14 residues. The CDR3 loop is CATSDFSGNNEQFF. Written as DNA, the CDR3 is TGTGCCACCAGTGATTTTAGCGGGAACAATGAGCAGTTCTTC.

The gene calls are TRBV5-4 and TRBJ2-1; D may be TRBD2 (6 bases). Trimming took 2 bases from V and 12 from J, leaving 21 bases between them. The CDR3 covers 15 residues. CDR1 and CDR2 (germline): SGHNT, YYREEE (reference sequence). The CDR3, as DNA: TGTGCCAGCAGCTTAAACCGGGACTCCTCGCTACCGCAGTTCTTC. Its translation: CASSLNRDSSLPQFF.

This chain uses TRBV5-1 with TRBJ2-5; 8 bases are a match to TRBD1. CDR1 is SGHRS and CDR2 is YFSETQ in the germline V gene. The trim removed 3 bases at V and 5 bases at J, leaving 9 bases unmatched. There are 15 residues in the CDR3. CDR3 residues: CASSSLTGAGETQYF. The DNA for the CDR3 is TGCGCCAGCAGCTCCTTGACAGGGGCGGGGGAGACCCAGTACTTC.

The V and J genes are TRBV4-2 and TRBJ1-3, with TRBD1 matching 8 bases. V shed 0 bases and J 4 bases; nucleotides not matched to a gene: 2. The CDR3 sequence is 15 residues long. Per germline, CDR1 LGHNA and CDR2 YNFKEQ. Here the CDR3 reads CASSQDGTGGNTIYF. The CDR3 DNA reads TGTGCCAGCAGCCAAGATGGGACAGGAGGAAACACCATATATTTT.

CDR3 sequence (DNA): TGTGCCAGTAGTATGGACCCCCGGACTAGCGGCACCGGGGAGCTGTTTTTT. This sequence encodes CASSMDPRTSGTGELFF. The gene calls are TRBV19 and TRBJ2-2; 10 nucleotides match TRBD2. CDR1 LNHDA and CDR2 SQIVND come from the germline V gene (reference sequence). CDR3 length equals 17 residues. V was clipped by 3 bases and J by 4 bases; unmatched bases: 8.

V and J are TRBV4-2 and TRBJ2-1; TRBD2 matches at 9 bases. The CDR3 contains 18 residues. Per germline, CDR1 LGHNA and CDR2 YNFKEQ. J lost 1 base, V lost 0 bases, and 7 bases had no gene match. CDR3 coding DNA: TGTGCCAGCAGCCAAGATTCGGGGAGCGGGAGGTCCTACAATGAGCAGTTCTTC. It encodes CASSQDSGSGRSYNEQFF.

The chain recombines TRBV6-1 with TRBJ1-2, with 7 nucleotides matching TRBD1. Trimming removed 3 bases from V and 6 bases from J; junction bases left unmatched: 13. CDR3 length: 16 amino acids. Germline V gene sequence: CDR1 MNHNS, CDR2 SASEGT. The DNA of the CDR3 is TGTGCCAGCAGTGAGCCGGAACGACAGGGTCCCGATGGCTACACCTTC. Translated: CASSEPERQGPDGYTF.

The chain has TRBV27 and TRBJ2-3; unclear D gene. CDR1 is MNHEY, CDR2 SMNVEV, per germline (reference sequence). This CDR3 spans 14 amino acids. Between the trimmed V and J ends, which lost 5 bases and 0 bases, there was a span of 9 bases. CDR3 coding DNA: TGTGCCAGCAGTCGTCAAACTAGCACAGATACGCAGTATTTT. Encoded protein: CASSRQTSTDTQYF.

This chain joins TRBV5-1 and TRBJ2-3, with 15 bases that match TRBD2. The V segment lost 0 bases and the J segment 1 base; nucleotides outside the gene matches: 9. The CDR3 runs 20 residues. Germline V gives CDR1 SGHRS, CDR2 YFSETQ. The CDR3 nucleotides read TGCGCCAGCAGCTTGGCCGTCGGACTAGCGGGAGGGTTAGGCACAGATACGCAGTATTTT. Its protein is CASSLAVGLAGGLGTDTQYF. Drawing the rest from reference TRBV5-1 and TRBJ2-3, the complete variable domain is KAGVTQTPRYLIKTRGQQVTLSCSPISGHRSVSWYQQTPGQGLQFLFEYFSETQRNKGNFPGRFSGRQFSNSRSEMNVSTLELGDSALYLCASSLAVGLAGGLGTDTQYFGPGTRLTVL.

The chain has TRBV9 and TRBJ2-7; 12 bases agree with TRBD1. This CDR3 comprises 16 residues. V dropped 4 bases and J dropped 5; count of bases not matched to a gene: 10. The V gene's germline CDR1 is SGDLS and CDR2 YYNGEE. The CDR3 region has the DNA TGTGCCAGCAGCCCTTCCGGGACAGGGGGCTTCCACGAGCAGTACTTC. Protein product: CASSPSGTGGFHEQYF.

J is TRBJ1-1 and V is TRBV2; 9 nucleotides match TRBD1. Germline V gene sequence: CDR1 SNHLY, CDR2 FYNNEI. V was clipped by 7 bases and J by 2 bases; unmatched bases: 5. CDR3 length: 14 amino acids. CDR3 DNA sequence: TGTGCCAGCATCCAGGGACAGGGAAACACTGAAGCTTTCTTT. It codes for CASIQGQGNTEAFF.

The rearrangement uses TRBV18 and TRBJ1-4; TRBD1 agrees at 8 bases. The CDR3 spans 17 residues. Germline V gives CDR1 KGHSH, CDR2 LQKENI. The V segment lost 3 bases and the J segment 3 bases; nucleotides outside the gene matches: 9. CDR3 in DNA: TGTGCCAGCTCACCCCAGACAGGGGCGACATCTAATGAAAAACTGTTTTTT. This sequence encodes CASSPQTGATSNEKLFF.

The rearrangement uses TRBV14 and TRBJ2-3; 10 bases are a match to TRBD2. CDR1 SGHDN and CDR2 FVKESK come from the germline V gene. The V gene end was trimmed by 3 bases and the J gene end by 4 bases; junction bases not matched to a gene: 10. The CDR3 runs 17 residues. CDR3 region: CASSQASSGLAADTQYF. The CDR3 bases are TGTGCCAGCAGCCAGGCCTCTTCAGGACTAGCGGCAGATACGCAGTATTTT. Filled out from reference TRBV14 and TRBJ2-3, the complete variable domain reads EAGVTQFPSHSVIEKGQTVTLRCDPISGHDNLYWYRRVMGKEIKFLLHFVKESKQDESGMPNNRFLAERTGGTYSTLKVQPAELEDSGVYFCASSQASSGLAADTQYFGPGTRLTVL.

The rearrangement links TRBV30 to TRBJ2-7, with D tentatively TRBD2 (5 bases). CDR1 and CDR2 from the germline V gene are GTSNPN and SVGIG (reference sequence). Trimming shortened V by 2 bases and J by 6 bases, and 11 bases separated the two germline ends. The CDR3 loop spans 12 amino acids. CDR3 loop: CAWSRGVSEQYF. In DNA, the CDR3 is TGTGCCTGGAGTCGGGGAGTCAGCGAGCAGTACTTC.

This rearrangement joins TRBV4-1 to TRBJ2-7; tentatively, D is TRBD1 (6 bases). The CDR3 sequence is 14 residues long. CDR1 is MGHRA and CDR2 is YSYEKL in the germline V gene. Trimming stripped 3 bases from V and 6 bases from J, with 15 bases between. The CDR3 sequence is CASSHRDTGFEQYF. DNA of the CDR3: TGCGCCAGCAGCCACAGGGACACCGGTTTCGAGCAGTACTTC.

The chain combines TRBV2 with TRBJ2-1, with D possibly TRBD2 on 6 matching bases. From germline, CDR1 is SNHLY and CDR2 FYNNEI. CDR3 size: 13 residues. V lost 8 bases and J lost 4, with 12 bases in between. The CDR3, as DNA: TGTGCCAGCGGATCGGGGGAATACAATGAGCAGTTCTTC. Protein sequence: CASGSGEYNEQFF.

The DNA of the CDR3 is TGTGCCAGCAGCCGAGAGGCAGGGGAGTCCTACGAGCAGTACTTC. This translates into CASSREAGESYEQYF. V and J are TRBV6-5 and TRBJ2-7; tentative D call: TRBD1 (6 bases). The CDR3 totals 15 residues. Germline CDR1 is MNHEY and CDR2 is SVGAGI. Trimming took off 6 bases at V and 1 base at J, with 16 bases between the two ends.

In this sample, this clone turned up once. The chain uses TRBV4-1 and TRBJ2-1; 12 bases are a match to TRBD1. The germline V gene encodes CDR1 MGHRA and CDR2 YSYEKL. CDR3 length: 16 residues. The V segment lost 6 bases and the J segment 5 bases; nucleotides outside the gene matches: 8. CDR3 residues: CASSLRDRGQNNEQFF. CDR3 coding DNA: TGCGCCAGCAGTCTTCGGGACAGGGGGCAGAACAATGAGCAGTTCTTC.

This chain connects TRBV9 to TRBJ2-3; possible D gene TRBD1, 5 bases. Between the trimmed V and J ends, which lost 0 bases and 6 bases, there was a span of 14 bases. In germline, CDR1 is SGDLS, CDR2 YYNGEE. This CDR3 is 15 amino acids long. The CDR3 nucleotides read TGTGCCAGCAGCGTAGAGGGGTTACCACACGATACGCAGTATTTT. It specifies CASSVEGLPHDTQYF.

About this clone itself: A much larger clonotype is one base distant, so this may be a read error. V is TRBV11-2 and J is TRBJ2-2; the D gene is possibly TRBD2 (6 bases). The CDR3 spans 15 residues. V was clipped by 5 bases and J by 9 bases, with 19 bases between them. Per germline, CDR1 SGHAT and CDR2 FQNNGV. The CDR3 protein is CASSRIAVGTRELFF. CDR3 in DNA: TGTGCCAGCAGCCGGATAGCGGTCGGGACCAGGGAGCTGTTTTTT.

The rearrangement links TRBV19 to TRBJ2-1; 7 nucleotides align to TRBD1. Germline assignment: CDR1 LNHDA and CDR2 SQIVND (reference sequence). The CDR3 sequence is 14 residues long. The V gene end was trimmed by 6 bases and the J gene end by 6 bases; junction bases not matched to a gene: 8. This CDR3 reads CASSDRAGSNEQFF. The CDR3, as DNA: TGTGCCAGTAGCGACAGGGCTGGGAGCAATGAGCAGTTCTTC.

The chain recombines TRBV29-1 with TRBJ2-3, with 9 bases matching TRBD2. The CDR3 contains 13 residues. Germline loops: CDR1 SQVTM, CDR2 ANQGSEA. The V segment lost 4 bases and the J segment 7 bases; nucleotides outside the gene matches: 6. The CDR3, as DNA: TGCAGCGTTGGGGCGGGAGGGGAGTATACGCAGTATTTT. It codes for CSVGAGGEYTQYF.

This clone occurred a few times. The chain couples TRBV19 to TRBJ1-1; no clear D gene. CDR1 is LNHDA, CDR2 SQIVND, per germline (reference sequence). The CDR3 is 12 residues long. Trimming shortened V by 3 bases and J by 11 bases, and 13 bases separated the two germline ends. CDR3 coding DNA: TGTGCCAGTAGTATTGCTCTTGGCGGTGCTTTCTTT. It specifies CASSIALGGAFF.

The rearrangement uses TRBV4-1 and TRBJ2-1; TRBD2 agrees at 8 bases. This CDR3 region has 16 residues. Germline V CDR1 and CDR2: MGHRA, YSYEKL. The V gene end was trimmed by 2 bases and the J gene end by 4 bases; junction bases not matched to a gene: 7. The CDR3 reads CASSQTSSGLYNEQFF. CDR3 nucleotides: TGCGCCAGCAGCCAAACTTCTAGCGGGCTTTACAATGAGCAGTTCTTC.

This sequence joins TRBV6-5 and TRBJ2-7; D perhaps matches TRBD1 (5 bases). Germline CDR1 and CDR2: MNHEY and SVGAGI. The CDR3 totals 13 residues. V was clipped by 6 bases and J by 5 bases, with 14 bases between them. The CDR3 DNA is TGTGCCAGCAGGAAAGCAGGGTCCCACGAGCAGTACTTC. The encoded protein is CASRKAGSHEQYF.

The gene calls are TRBV5-8 and TRBJ2-1, with TRBD2 matching over 11 bases. The CDR3 is 16 residues long. Trimming cost V 0 bases and J 8 bases; bases outside gene matches: 7. Germline loops: CDR1 SGHTS, CDR2 YDEGEE. DNA for the CDR3: TGTGCCAGCAGCTTGGAAGGACTAGCGGGTGCCTATGAGCAGTTCTTC. It specifies CASSLEGLAGAYEQFF.

This clone has a single count. This chain joins TRBV6-5 and TRBJ1-2; D is possibly TRBD1 (6 bases). Germline V lookup: CDR1 MNHEY, CDR2 SVGAGI. The CDR3 runs 12 residues. V was shortened by 8 bases and J by 4 bases, with 11 bases between the two germline ends. The CDR3 region is CASSGTLYGYTF. The CDR3 nucleotides read TGTGCCAGCTCAGGGACACTCTATGGCTACACCTTC.